These T cell receptor beta chains were read from a single sample in a study of blood T cell repertoires in COVID-19. Sequenced by immunoSEQ multiplex PCR; TCRdb stores in-frame clones only, minus some. Of around 100,000 clones listed, about 87% are singletons. Sequencing was done on a sample of peripheral blood. The receptors shown here come from a man older than 75 with acute or convalescent COVID-19. CDR3s include the opening cysteine and the closing phenylalanine or tryptophan. A D gene is named only where the DNA matches it firmly. Clone size is stated in some rows and not others, as once, few, many or a class when expanded.

size,V,D,J,DNA,CDR3
.,TRBV2,TRBD1,TRBJ1-4,TGTGCCAGCAGTGAAGATACAGGGGCTAATGAAAAACTGTTTTTT,CASSEDTGANEKLFF
.,TRBV10-2,TRBD2,TRBJ2-7,TGCGCCAGCAGGGGACCTAGCGGGACCGAGCAGTACTTC,CASRGPSGTEQYF
once,TRBV3-1/TRBV3-2,.,TRBJ1-4,TGTGCCAGCAGCTTCCGACAGACGAATGAAAAACTGTTTTTT,CASSFRQTNEKLFF
.,TRBV27,TRBD2,TRBJ2-5,TGTGCCAGCAGTTTCTTGGCGGGAGAGGAGACCCAGTACTTC,CASSFLAGEETQYF
.,TRBV11-2,.,TRBJ2-3,TGTGCCAGCAGCTTAGGGACTGCCGGGTATTTT,CASSLGTAGYF
.,TRBV5-4,TRBD1,TRBJ1-5,TGTGCCAGCAGCTTGGCCGGGCGGGACAGGGAAGGTTATCAGCCCCAGCATTTT,CASSLAGRDREGYQPQHF
.,TRBV18,.,TRBJ2-3,TGTGCCAGCTCGGACAGAAACACAGATACGCAGTATTTT,CASSDRNTDTQYF
.,TRBV19,TRBD1,TRBJ2-2,TGTGCCAGTAGTATGGAGACAGGGAGAAACACCGGGGAGCTGTTTTTT,CASSMETGRNTGELFF
.,TRBV7-2,.,TRBJ2-5,TGTGCCAGCAGCTTAGATACCGGGACCCAGTACTTC,CASSLDTGTQYF
.,TRBV14,TRBD1,TRBJ1-1,TGTGCCAGCAGCTCCTACTTTACAGGGGTGAACACTGAAGCTTTCTTT,CASSSYFTGVNTEAFF
.,TRBV2,TRBD2,TRBJ2-5,TGTGCCAGCTCAACCCAAGCGGGGGAAGAGACCCAGTACTTC,CASSTQAGEETQYF
.,TRBV18,.,TRBJ1-1,TGTGCCAGCTCACCCCCTGGGAGCACTGAAGCTTTCTTT,CASSPPGSTEAFF
.,TRBV7-9,.,TRBJ1-1,TGTGCCAGCAGCTTGGGGGGGTTGAACACTGAAGCTTTCTTT,CASSLGGLNTEAFF
.,TRBV7-9,.,TRBJ1-4,TGTGCCAGCAGCTTAAATGCAGGGAAACCTAATGAAAAACTGTTTTTT,CASSLNAGKPNEKLFF
.,TRBV5-1,TRBD2,TRBJ2-3,TGCGCCACCTCCGGGCTAGCGGGGGGGCCTGGCACAGATACGCAGTATTTT,CATSGLAGGPGTDTQYF
.,TRBV5-3,TRBD2,TRBJ2-7,TGTGCCAGAAGCCCGTCGGGGGGGCCGATACCCTACGAGCAGTACTTC,CARSPSGGPIPYEQYF
.,TRBV5-1,.,TRBJ1-1,TGCGCCAGCAGCTTATTGGACAGCCTTAACACTGAAGCTTTCTTT,CASSLLDSLNTEAFF
.,TRBV9,.,TRBJ1-1,TGTGCCAGCAGCGCGACAGGTTCGAACACTGAAGCTTTCTTT,CASSATGSNTEAFF
.,TRBV5-1,.,TRBJ2-7,TGCGCCAGCAGCTCCGGCTTTGGGAGGAACGAGCAGTACTTC,CASSSGFGRNEQYF
.,TRBV10-3,TRBD1,TRBJ1-6,TGTGCCATCAGTGACGACAGGGGGAGATCACCCCTCCACTTT,CAISDDRGRSPLHF
.,TRBV7-3,.,TRBJ2-5,TGTGCCAGCAGCTTAAATCCCGTGGAGACCCAGTACTTC,CASSLNPVETQYF
.,TRBV7-2,TRBD1,TRBJ1-2,TGTGCCAGCAGCTACGGGACAGAGATCTATGGCTACACCTTC,CASSYGTEIYGYTF
.,TRBV6-5,.,TRBJ1-1,TGTGCCAGCAGTTACTCTTCATCGAACACTGAAGCTTTCTTT,CASSYSSSNTEAFF
.,TRBV5-4,.,TRBJ2-2,TGTGCCAGCAGCTTGGTTCCCAGGGATGCCGGGGAGCTGTTTTTT,CASSLVPRDAGELFF
.,TRBV7-6,.,TRBJ2-1,TGTGCCAGCAGCTTAGGGGCTGTCGTCAATGAGCAGTTCTTC,CASSLGAVVNEQFF
once,TRBV7-8,TRBD1,TRBJ2-5,TGTGCCAGCAGCCCTACTCTCGACAGGGGAAGGGTAGAGACCCAGTACTTC,CASSPTLDRGRVETQYF
.,TRBV7-2,TRBD1,TRBJ1-3,TGTGCCAGCAGCCCAGGACAGGGGGCTGGAAACACCATATATTTT,CASSPGQGAGNTIYF
.,TRBV30,.,TRBJ1-1,TGTGCCTGGAGTTACGGGGTGGGCACTGAAGCTTTCTTT,CAWSYGVGTEAFF
.,TRBV29-1,TRBD2,TRBJ2-4,TGCAGCGTAGACCCCGGACTAGCGGGGAATAAAAACATTCAGTACTTC,CSVDPGLAGNKNIQYF
once,TRBV3-1/TRBV3-2,.,TRBJ2-1,TGTGCCAGCAGCCAATCGTCGGGGGGCGCTTCCTCCTACAATGAGCAGTTCTTC,CASSQSSGGASSYNEQFF
.,TRBV7-9,TRBD1,TRBJ2-7,TGTGCCAGCAGCCGGGGCGGGACAGGGTCCGATGAGCAGTACTTC,CASSRGGTGSDEQYF
.,TRBV6-5,.,TRBJ1-2,TGTGCCAGCATCCTCAGGGAGGGTGCCTATGGCTACACCTTC,CASILREGAYGYTF
once,TRBV19,.,TRBJ2-1,TGTGCCAGTAGTACCAAAGGGGCGATTCGGACAGGACTAAATGAGCAGTTCTTC,CASSTKGAIRTGLNEQFF
.,TRBV30,.,TRBJ1-1,TGTGCCTGGGTCCGGGGTTACACTGAAGCTTTCTTT,CAWVRGYTEAFF
.,TRBV5-1,TRBD1,TRBJ2-7,TGCGCCAGCAGCTCCGGGACAGGGTCCCACGAGCAGTACTTC,CASSSGTGSHEQYF
.,TRBV11-2,TRBD2,TRBJ2-3,TGTGCCAGCAGTTTGGGACTAGCGGAGGGCTCGGGTACGCAGTATTTT,CASSLGLAEGSGTQYF
.,TRBV19,TRBD1,TRBJ1-5,TGTGCCAGTAGTCAAGGGACAGTCAATCAGCCCCAGCATTTT,CASSQGTVNQPQHF
few,TRBV21-1,.,TRBJ2-5,TGTGCCAGCATAGACAGGGCCGGAGGGGAGACCCAGTACTTC,CASIDRAGGETQYF
once,TRBV9,TRBD1,TRBJ2-7,TGTGCCAGCAGCGTAGACGACAGGGGGATTACCTACGAGCAGTACTTC,CASSVDDRGITYEQYF
.,TRBV7-2,.,TRBJ2-7,TGTGCCAGCAGCTTAGGGTTATCTAGTAGCTCCTACGAGCAGTACTTC,CASSLGLSSSSYEQYF
.,TRBV7-9,.,TRBJ2-1,TGTGCCAGCAGCTTATCAGTTAATGAGCAGTTCTTC,CASSLSVNEQFF
.,TRBV6-1,.,TRBJ1-5,TGTGCCAGCAGTGAGTTTTCGGGAGGGGGCAATCAGCCCCAGCATTTT,CASSEFSGGGNQPQHF
.,TRBV24-1,.,TRBJ1-3,TGTGCCACCAGTGGGGGCAGCGGAAACACCATATATTTT,CATSGGSGNTIYF
.,TRBV3-1/TRBV3-2,.,TRBJ2-7,TGTGCCAGCAGCCAAGTGCCAGGGAGGAGCGAGCAGTACTTC,CASSQVPGRSEQYF
.,TRBV5-1,.,TRBJ2-1,TGCGCCAGCAGCCCTGACGGAGACAATGAGCAGTTCTTC,CASSPDGDNEQFF
.,TRBV25-1,TRBD1,TRBJ1-4,TGTGCCAGCAGTGCCCGGGACAGGGGGCGGACTAATGAAAAACTGTTTTTT,CASSARDRGRTNEKLFF
.,TRBV5-1,.,TRBJ1-2,TGCGCCAGCAGCTTGGGAGCAGGGCCCGCTAACTATGGCTACACCTTC,CASSLGAGPANYGYTF